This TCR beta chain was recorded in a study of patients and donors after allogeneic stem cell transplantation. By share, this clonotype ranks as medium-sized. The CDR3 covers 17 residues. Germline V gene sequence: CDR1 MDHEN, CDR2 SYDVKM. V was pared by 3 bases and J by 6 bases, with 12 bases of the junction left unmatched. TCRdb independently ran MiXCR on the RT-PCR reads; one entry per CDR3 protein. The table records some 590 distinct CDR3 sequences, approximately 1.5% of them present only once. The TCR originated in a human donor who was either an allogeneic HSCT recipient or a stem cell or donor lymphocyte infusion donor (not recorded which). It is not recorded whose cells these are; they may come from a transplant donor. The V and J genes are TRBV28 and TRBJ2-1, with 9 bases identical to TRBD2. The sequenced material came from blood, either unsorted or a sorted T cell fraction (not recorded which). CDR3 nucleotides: TGTGCCAGCAGTTTGCCCTCGGGTAGCGGGAGCCTCAATGAGCAGTTCTTC. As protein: CASSLPSGSGSLNEQFF.